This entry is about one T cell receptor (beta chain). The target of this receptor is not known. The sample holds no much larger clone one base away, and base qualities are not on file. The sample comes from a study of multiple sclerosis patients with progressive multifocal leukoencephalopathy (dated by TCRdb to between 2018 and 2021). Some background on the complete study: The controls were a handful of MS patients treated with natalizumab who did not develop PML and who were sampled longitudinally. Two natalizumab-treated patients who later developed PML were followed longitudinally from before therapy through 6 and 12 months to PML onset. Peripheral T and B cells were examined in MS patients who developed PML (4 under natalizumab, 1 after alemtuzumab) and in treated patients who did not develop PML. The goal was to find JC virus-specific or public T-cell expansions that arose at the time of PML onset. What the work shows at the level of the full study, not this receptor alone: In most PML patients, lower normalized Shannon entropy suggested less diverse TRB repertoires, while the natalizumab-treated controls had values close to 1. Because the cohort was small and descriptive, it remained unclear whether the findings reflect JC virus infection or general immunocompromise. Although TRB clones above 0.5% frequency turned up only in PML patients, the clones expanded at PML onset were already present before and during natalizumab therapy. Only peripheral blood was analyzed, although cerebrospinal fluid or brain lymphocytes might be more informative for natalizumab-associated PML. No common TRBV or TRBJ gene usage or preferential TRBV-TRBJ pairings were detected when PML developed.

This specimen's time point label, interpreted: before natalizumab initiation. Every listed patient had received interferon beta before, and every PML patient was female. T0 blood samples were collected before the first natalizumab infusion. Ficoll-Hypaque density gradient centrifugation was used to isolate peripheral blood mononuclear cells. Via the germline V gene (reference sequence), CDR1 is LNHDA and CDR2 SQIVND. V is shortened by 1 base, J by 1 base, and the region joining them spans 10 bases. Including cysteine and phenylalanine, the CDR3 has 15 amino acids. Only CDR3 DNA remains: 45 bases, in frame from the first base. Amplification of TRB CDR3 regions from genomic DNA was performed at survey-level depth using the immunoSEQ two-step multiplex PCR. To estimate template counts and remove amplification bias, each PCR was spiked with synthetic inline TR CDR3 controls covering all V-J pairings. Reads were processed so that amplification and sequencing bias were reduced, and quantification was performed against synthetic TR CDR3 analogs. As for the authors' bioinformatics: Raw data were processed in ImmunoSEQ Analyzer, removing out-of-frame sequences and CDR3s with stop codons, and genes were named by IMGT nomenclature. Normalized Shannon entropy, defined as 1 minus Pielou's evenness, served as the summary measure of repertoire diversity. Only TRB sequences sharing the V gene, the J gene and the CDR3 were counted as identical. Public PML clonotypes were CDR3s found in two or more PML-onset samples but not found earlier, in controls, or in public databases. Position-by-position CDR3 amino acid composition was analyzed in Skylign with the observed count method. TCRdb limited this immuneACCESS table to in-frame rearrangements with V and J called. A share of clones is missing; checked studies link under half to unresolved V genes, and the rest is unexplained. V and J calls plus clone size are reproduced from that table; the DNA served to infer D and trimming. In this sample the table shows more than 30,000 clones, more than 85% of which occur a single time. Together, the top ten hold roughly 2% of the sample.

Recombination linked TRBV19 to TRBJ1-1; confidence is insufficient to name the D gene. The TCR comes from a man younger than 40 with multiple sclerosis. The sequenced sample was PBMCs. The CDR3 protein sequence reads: CASSIVLSGNTEAFF. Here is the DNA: TGTGCCAGTAGTATAGTACTTTCGGGGAACACTGAAGCTTTCTTT.